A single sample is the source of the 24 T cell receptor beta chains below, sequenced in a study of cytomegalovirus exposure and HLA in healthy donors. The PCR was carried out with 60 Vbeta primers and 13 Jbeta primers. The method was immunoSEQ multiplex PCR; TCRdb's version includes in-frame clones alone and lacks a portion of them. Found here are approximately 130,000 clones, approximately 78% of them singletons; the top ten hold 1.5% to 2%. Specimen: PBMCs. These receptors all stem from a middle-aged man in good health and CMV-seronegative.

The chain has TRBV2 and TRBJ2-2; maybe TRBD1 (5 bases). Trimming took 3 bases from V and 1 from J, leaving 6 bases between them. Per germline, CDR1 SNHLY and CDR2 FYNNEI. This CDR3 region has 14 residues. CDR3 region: CASSDRVNTGELFF. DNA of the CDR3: TGTGCCAGCAGTGACAGGGTGAACACCGGGGAGCTGTTTTTT.

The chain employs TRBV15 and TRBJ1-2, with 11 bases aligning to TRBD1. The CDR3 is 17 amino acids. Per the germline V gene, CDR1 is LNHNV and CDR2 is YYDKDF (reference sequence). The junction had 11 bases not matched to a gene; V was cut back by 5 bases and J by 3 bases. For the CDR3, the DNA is TGTGCCACCAGCGTGCGTGTGGACAGGGGGCTCGACTATGGCTACACCTTC. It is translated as CATSVRVDRGLDYGYTF.

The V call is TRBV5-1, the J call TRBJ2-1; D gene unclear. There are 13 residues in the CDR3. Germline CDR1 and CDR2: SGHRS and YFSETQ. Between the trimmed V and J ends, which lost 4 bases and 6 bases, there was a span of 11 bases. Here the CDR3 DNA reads TGCGCCAGCAGCCAACCCCTCGGCAATGAGCAGTTCTTC. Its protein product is CASSQPLGNEQFF.

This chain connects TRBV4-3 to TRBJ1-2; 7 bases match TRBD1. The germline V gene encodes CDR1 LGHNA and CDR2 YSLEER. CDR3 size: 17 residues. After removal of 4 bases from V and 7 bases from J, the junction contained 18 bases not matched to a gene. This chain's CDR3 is CASSPSTRQGTRVGYTF. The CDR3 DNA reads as TGCGCCAGCAGCCCATCAACTCGACAGGGAACCCGGGTTGGCTACACCTTC.

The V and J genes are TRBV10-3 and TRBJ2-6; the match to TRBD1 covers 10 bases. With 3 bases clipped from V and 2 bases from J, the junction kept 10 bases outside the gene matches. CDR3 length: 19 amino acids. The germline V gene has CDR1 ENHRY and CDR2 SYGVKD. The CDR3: CAISDAGTGVLPGANVLTF. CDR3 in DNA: TGTGCCATCAGTGACGCCGGGACAGGGGTGCTGCCTGGGGCCAACGTCCTGACTTTC.

The CDR3 bases are TGTGCCAGCAGCGTAAGGGACAATTTGAACACTGAAGCTTTCTTT. Translation gives CASSVRDNLNTEAFF. The chain is built from TRBV9 and TRBJ1-1, with a weak D call TRBD1 (6 bases). The CDR3 is made up of 15 amino acids. Trimming stripped 1 base from V and 0 bases from J, with 10 bases between. Germline CDR1 and CDR2: SGDLS and YYNGEE.

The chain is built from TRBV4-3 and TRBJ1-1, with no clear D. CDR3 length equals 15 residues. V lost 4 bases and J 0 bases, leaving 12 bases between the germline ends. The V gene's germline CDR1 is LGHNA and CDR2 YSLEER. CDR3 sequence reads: CASSPNDIMNTEAFF. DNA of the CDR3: TGCGCCAGCAGCCCAAATGACATTATGAACACTGAAGCTTTCTTT.

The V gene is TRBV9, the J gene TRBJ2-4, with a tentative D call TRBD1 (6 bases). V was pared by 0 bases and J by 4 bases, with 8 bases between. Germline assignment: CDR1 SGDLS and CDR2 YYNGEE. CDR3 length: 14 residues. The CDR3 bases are TGTGCCAGCAGCGTAGGTGGGACAAAAAACATTCAGTACTTC. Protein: CASSVGGTKNIQYF.

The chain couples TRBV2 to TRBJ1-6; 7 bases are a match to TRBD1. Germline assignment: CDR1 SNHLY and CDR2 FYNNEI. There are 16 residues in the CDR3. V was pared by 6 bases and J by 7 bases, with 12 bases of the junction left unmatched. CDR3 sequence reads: CASRERQGGGNSPLHF. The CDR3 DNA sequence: TGTGCCAGCAGGGAAAGACAGGGCGGCGGGAATTCACCCCTCCACTTT. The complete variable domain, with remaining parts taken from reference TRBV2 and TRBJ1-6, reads EPEVTQTPSHQVTQMGQEVILRCVPISNHLYFYWYRQILGQKVEFLVSFYNNEISEKSEIFDDQFSVERPDGSNFTLKIRSTKLEDSAMYFCASRERQGGGNSPLHFGNGTRLTVT.

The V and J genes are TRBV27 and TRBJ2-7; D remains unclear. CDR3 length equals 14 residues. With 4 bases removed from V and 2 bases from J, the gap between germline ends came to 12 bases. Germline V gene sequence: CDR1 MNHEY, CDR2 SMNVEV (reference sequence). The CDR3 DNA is TGTGCCAGCAGTTGGTCCGGTCCCACCTACGAGCAGTACTTC. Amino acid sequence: CASSWSGPTYEQYF.

The CDR3 DNA is TGCAGCGTTGCTCTCTATGGGACAGGGAGCAATCAGCCCCAGCATTTT. Its translation: CSVALYGTGSNQPQHF. The J gene is TRBJ1-5, the V gene TRBV29-1, with 9 bases that match TRBD1. After removal of 4 bases from V and 1 base from J, the junction contained 8 bases not matched to a gene. The CDR3 totals 16 residues. Germline CDR1 is SQVTM and CDR2 is ANQGSEA.

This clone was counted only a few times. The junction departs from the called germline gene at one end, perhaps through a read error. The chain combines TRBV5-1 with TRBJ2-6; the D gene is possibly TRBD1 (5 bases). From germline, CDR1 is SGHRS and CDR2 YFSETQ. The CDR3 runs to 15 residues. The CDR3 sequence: CASTSLSSGANGLTF. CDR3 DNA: TGCGCCAGCACCTCCCTGAGCTCTGGGGCCAACGGCCTGACTTTC.

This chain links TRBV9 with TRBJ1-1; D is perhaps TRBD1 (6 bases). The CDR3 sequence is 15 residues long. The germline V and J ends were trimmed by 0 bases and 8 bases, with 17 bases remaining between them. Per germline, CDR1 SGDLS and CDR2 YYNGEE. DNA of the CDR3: TGTGCCAGCAGCGTAGATCCCTCCGGACAGAAAGAAGCTTTCTTT. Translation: CASSVDPSGQKEAFF.

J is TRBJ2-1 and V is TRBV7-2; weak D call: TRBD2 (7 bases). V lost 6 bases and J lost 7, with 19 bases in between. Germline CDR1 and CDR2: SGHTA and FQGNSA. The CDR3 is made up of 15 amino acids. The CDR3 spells CASRIPGGTRNEQFF. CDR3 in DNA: TGTGCCAGCAGGATACCGGGGGGCACCCGGAATGAGCAGTTCTTC. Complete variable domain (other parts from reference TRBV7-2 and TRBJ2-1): GAGVSQSPSNKVTEKGKDVELRCDPISGHTALYWYRQSLGQGLEFLIYFQGNSAPDKSGLPSDRFSAERTGGSVSTLTIQRTQQEDSAVYLCASRIPGGTRNEQFFGPGTRLTVL.

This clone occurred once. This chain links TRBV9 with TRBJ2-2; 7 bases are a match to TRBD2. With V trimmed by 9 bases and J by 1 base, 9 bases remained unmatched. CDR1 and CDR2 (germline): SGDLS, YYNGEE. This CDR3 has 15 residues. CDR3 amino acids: CATRRSSGNTGELFF. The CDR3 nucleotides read TGTGCCACCCGACGGTCTAGCGGGAACACCGGGGAGCTGTTTTTT. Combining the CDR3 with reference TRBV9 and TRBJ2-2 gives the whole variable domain DSGVTQTPKHLITATGQRVTLRCSPRSGDLSVYWYQQSLDQGLQFLIQYYNGEERAKGNILERFSAQQFPDLHSELNLSSLELGDSALYFCATRRSSGNTGELFFGEGSRLTVL.

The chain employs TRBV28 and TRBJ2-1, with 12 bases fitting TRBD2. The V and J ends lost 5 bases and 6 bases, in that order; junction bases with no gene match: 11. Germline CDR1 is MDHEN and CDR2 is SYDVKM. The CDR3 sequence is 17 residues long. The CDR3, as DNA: TGTGCCAGCAGTCCCTTCTCTAGCGGGAGGGCAGTCAATGAGCAGTTCTTC. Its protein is CASSPFSSGRAVNEQFF.

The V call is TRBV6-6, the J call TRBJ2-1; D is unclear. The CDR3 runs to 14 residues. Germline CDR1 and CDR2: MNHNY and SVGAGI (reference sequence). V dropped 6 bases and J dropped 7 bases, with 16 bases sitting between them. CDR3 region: CASSSTPTRNEQFF. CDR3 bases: TGTGCCAGCAGCTCGACCCCGACGAGGAATGAGCAGTTCTTC.

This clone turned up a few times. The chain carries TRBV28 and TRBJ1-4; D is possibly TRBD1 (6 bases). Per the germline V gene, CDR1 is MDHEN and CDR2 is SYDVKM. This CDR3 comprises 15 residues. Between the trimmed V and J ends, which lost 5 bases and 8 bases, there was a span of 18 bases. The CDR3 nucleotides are TGTGCCAGCAGTAACAATCAGGGGTTTTGGGAAAAACTGTTTTTT. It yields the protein CASSNNQGFWEKLFF.

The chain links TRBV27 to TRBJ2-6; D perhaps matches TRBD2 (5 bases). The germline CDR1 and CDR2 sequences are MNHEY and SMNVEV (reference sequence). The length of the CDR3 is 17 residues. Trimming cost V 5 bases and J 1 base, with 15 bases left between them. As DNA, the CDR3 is TGTGCCAGCAGTCCCTCCTTCGGGGATTCTGGGGCCAACGTCCTGACTTTC. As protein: CASSPSFGDSGANVLTF.

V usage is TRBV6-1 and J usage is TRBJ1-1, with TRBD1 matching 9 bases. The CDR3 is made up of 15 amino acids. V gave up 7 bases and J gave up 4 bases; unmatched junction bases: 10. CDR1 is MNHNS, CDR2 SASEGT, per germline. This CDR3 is CASNPHRDRVTEAFF. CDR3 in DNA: TGTGCCAGCAATCCCCACCGGGACAGGGTCACTGAAGCTTTCTTT.

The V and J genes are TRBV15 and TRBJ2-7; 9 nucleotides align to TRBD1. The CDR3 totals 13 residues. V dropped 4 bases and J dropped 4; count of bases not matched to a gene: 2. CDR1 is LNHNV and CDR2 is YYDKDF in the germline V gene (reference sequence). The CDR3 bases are TGTGCCACCAGCAAAGACAGGGGGTACGAGCAGTACTTC. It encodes CATSKDRGYEQYF.

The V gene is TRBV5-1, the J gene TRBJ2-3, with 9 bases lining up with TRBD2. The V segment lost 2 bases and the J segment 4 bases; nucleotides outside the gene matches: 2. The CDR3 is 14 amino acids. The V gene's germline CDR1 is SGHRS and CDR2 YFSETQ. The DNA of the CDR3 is TGCGCCAGCAGCTTTAGCGGGAGCTCAGATACGCAGTATTTT. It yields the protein CASSFSGSSDTQYF.

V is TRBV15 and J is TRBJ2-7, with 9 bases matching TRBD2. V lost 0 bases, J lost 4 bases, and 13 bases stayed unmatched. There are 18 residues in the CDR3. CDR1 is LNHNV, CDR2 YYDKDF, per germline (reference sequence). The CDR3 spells CATSRETSGAPRAYEQYF. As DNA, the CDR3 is TGTGCCACCAGCAGAGAGACTAGCGGAGCCCCCCGGGCGTACGAGCAGTACTTC.

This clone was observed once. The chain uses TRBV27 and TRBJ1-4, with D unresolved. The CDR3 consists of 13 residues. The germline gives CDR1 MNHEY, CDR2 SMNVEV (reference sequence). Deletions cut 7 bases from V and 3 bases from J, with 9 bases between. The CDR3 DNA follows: TGTGCCAGCATGCGGGCAGCTAATGAAAAACTGTTTTTT. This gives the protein CASMRAANEKLFF.